The present entry profiles one T cell receptor (beta chain) with its context. The data derive from a study of T cells in Graves' hyperthyroidism and ophthalmopathy. RNA transcripts gave rise to amplified TCR beta CDR3 regions. A first-round RT-PCR of the TCR CDR3 used the HTBI primer set. A single record per CDR3 protein comes from TCRdb applying MiXCR to the multiplex PCR reads. Of around 290,000 distinct CDR3 sequences in the sample, around 15% were seen once. From germline, CDR1 is SGHTS and CDR2 YDEGEE. CDR3 length: 14 amino acids. The V and J ends lost 4 bases and 6 bases, in that order; junction bases with no gene match: 9.

The sequenced sample was blood. V usage is TRBV5-8 and J usage is TRBJ2-7; 8 positions match TRBD1. The sequence came from a woman between 35 and 50 years old with Graves' hyperthyroidism. The CDR3 DNA follows: TGTGCCAGCAGCACAAACAGGGGGAGCTTCGAGCAGTACTTC. This sequence encodes CASSTNRGSFEQYF.